These 10 T cell receptor beta chains came from one sample sequenced in a study of T cell changes during pregnancy in multiple sclerosis. Method: immunoSEQ multiplex PCR; TCRdb's copy keeps in-frame clones and lacks some. Here the sample spans about 77,000 clones, 70% to 90% being singletons. The sample in question was peripheral blood, obtained before pregnancy. The receptors derive from a female donor with multiple sclerosis, enrolled in a pregnancy study.

J is TRBJ2-3 and V is TRBV5-1, with 9 bases lining up with TRBD2. CDR3 length equals 14 residues. Germline values: CDR1 SGHRS, CDR2 YFSETQ. J gave up 4 bases and V 8 bases, and 8 bases lay outside the gene matches. This CDR3 reads CASTWTSVPDTQYF. The CDR3 bases are TGCGCCAGTACTTGGACTAGCGTTCCAGATACGCAGTATTTT.

This clone was seen more than once but under ten times. CDR3 sequence (DNA): TGTGCCAGTTTAGACTGGGGGGCCAACGTCCTGACTTTC. Amino acids: CASLDWGANVLTF. The chain recombines TRBV19 with TRBJ2-6; D call uncertain. CDR1 and CDR2 from the germline V gene are LNHDA and SQIVND (reference sequence). This CDR3 region has 13 residues. V gave up 8 bases and J gave up 4 bases, with 9 bases separating them.

This chain connects TRBV6-5 to TRBJ2-3; 9 bases agree with TRBD1. The germline CDR1 and CDR2 sequences are MNHEY and SVGAGI. The CDR3 is 14 amino acids. With V trimmed by 6 bases and J by 1 base, 2 bases remained unmatched. CDR3: CASRQGARTDTQYF. The CDR3 DNA is TGTGCCAGCAGACAGGGGGCACGCACAGATACGCAGTATTTT.

This chain joins TRBV12-5 and TRBJ1-2; D is undetermined. Trimming removed 5 bases from V and 8 bases from J, with 9 bases in between. Germline-derived CDR1 and CDR2 are LGHNT and FRNRAP. The CDR3 spans 11 residues. CDR3 DNA: TGTGCTAGTGGTCCCACGGGGGGCTACACCTTC. Protein product: CASGPTGGYTF.

The chain joins TRBV5-4 to TRBJ2-7; D may be TRBD2 (6 bases). Germline loops: CDR1 SGHNT, CDR2 YYREEE (reference sequence). The V and J ends lost 3 bases and 6 bases respectively, with 22 bases between them. The CDR3 runs 16 residues. CDR3 loop: CASSSTTRAGISEQYF. CDR3 DNA: TGTGCCAGCAGCTCTACAACTAGGGCGGGGATTAGCGAGCAGTACTTC.

The rearrangement links TRBV5-5 to TRBJ2-2; no clear D gene. Trimming removed 4 bases at V and 0 bases at J, with 7 bases between. From germline, CDR1 is SGHKS and CDR2 YYEKEE (reference sequence). This CDR3 has 14 residues. This CDR3 reads CASSPLSNTGELFF. The CDR3 DNA sequence: TGTGCCAGCAGCCCCCTATCGAACACCGGGGAGCTGTTTTTT.

The chain is built from TRBV7-2 and TRBJ2-5; 9 bases are a match to TRBD1. V lost 5 bases and J lost 5; bases outside the gene matches: 9. CDR1 is SGHTA and CDR2 is FQGNSA in the germline V gene. The CDR3 is 15 amino acids. Here the CDR3 reads CASSRNTGGGETQYF. The CDR3 region has the DNA TGTGCCAGCAGCCGCAACACAGGGGGCGGGGAGACCCAGTACTTC.

The rearrangement uses TRBV11-3 and TRBJ2-5, with 8 bases matching TRBD1. Germline values: CDR1 SGHNT, CDR2 YENEEA. Trimming took 5 bases from V and 4 from J; bases not matched to a gene: 3. The CDR3 totals 13 residues. The CDR3 nucleotides are TGTGCCAGCAGCCGCGGACAGGGAGAGACCCAGTACTTC. The encoded protein is CASSRGQGETQYF.

The V gene is TRBV11-2, the J gene TRBJ2-7; 7 bases agree with TRBD1. Germline trimming cut 5 bases from V and 5 bases from J; bases unmatched to any gene: 6. The V gene's germline CDR1 is SGHAT and CDR2 FQNNGV. The CDR3 has 13 residues. This chain's CDR3 is CASSRSTGNEQYF. The CDR3 nucleotides are TGTGCCAGCAGCCGATCGACAGGGAACGAGCAGTACTTC.

The chain couples TRBV19 to TRBJ1-2; D not certain. V was trimmed by 5 bases and J by 7 bases, leaving 11 bases between them. In germline, CDR1 is LNHDA, CDR2 SQIVND (reference sequence). CDR3 length: 12 amino acids. The CDR3 sequence is CASSPREGGYTF. CDR3 bases: TGTGCCAGTAGTCCCCGAGAGGGTGGCTACACCTTC. The whole variable domain, remainder taken from reference TRBV19 and TRBJ1-2, is DGGITQSPKYLFRKEGQNVTLSCEQNLNHDAMYWYRQDPGQGLRLIYYSQIVNDFQKGDIAEGYSVSREKKESFPLTVTSAQKNPTAFYLCASSPREGGYTFGSGTRLTVV.